The next 3 T cell receptor beta chains were all read from a single sample in a study of T cells in women clearing cervical HPV infection. The data were produced by immunoSEQ multiplex PCR, yet TCRdb's version contains in-frame clones alone and is incomplete. The sample includes more than 20,000 clones. The sequenced material came from blood buffy coat. The receptors stem from a woman between 18 and 75 years old with a cervical HPV16 infection that either progressed to CIN3+ or cleared (not recorded which).

A word on this clone: The missing CDR3 end, 3 residues past where the read stops, is filled in from the germline J gene. The chain has TRBV12-3 or TRBV12-4 and TRBJ2-3, with 8 bases aligning to TRBD2. The CDR3 spans 14 residues. V dropped 2 bases and J dropped 8; count of bases not matched to a gene: 6. The part of the CDR3 DNA that was read is TGTGCCAGCAGTTTAAGCGGGAGTGGGGGTACG. It codes for CASSLSGSGGT. The full CDR3 is CASSLSGSGGTQYF.

With respect to this clone: With the read ending 3 residues before the CDR3 end, the germline J gene is used to fill in that end. Other DNA sequences in the same sample also yield this CDR3. This sequence joins TRBV20-1 and TRBJ1-3, with a possible D match to TRBD1 (6 bases). The ends were cut back, 6 bases at V and 3 bases at J, with 15 bases in the middle. CDR1 is DFQATT, CDR2 SNEGSKA, per germline (reference sequence). The CDR3 is 14 residues long. CDR3 DNA (partial): TGCAGTGCCGCAGGGGACGCGGGTGGAAACACC. Translation gives CSAAGDAGGNT. The entire CDR3 protein is CSAAGDAGGNTIYF.

Concerning this clone: One end of the junction varies from germline; a read error may be responsible. With the read ending 3 residues before the CDR3 end, the germline J gene is used to fill in that end. In the same sample, other DNA sequences code for this CDR3. The chain uses TRBV18 and TRBJ1-3; weak D call: TRBD1 (5 bases). CDR3 length: 17 residues. CDR1 and CDR2 (germline): KGHSH, LQKENI. CDR3 amino acids: CASSFNRGDASGNTIYF. Incomplete CDR3 DNA: TGTGCCAGCTCATTTAACCGGGGGGACGCCTCTGGAAACACA.